This is a list of T cell receptor beta chains from one sample in a study of T cells in Graves' hyperthyroidism and ophthalmopathy. TCRdb used MiXCR to reprocess the multiplex PCR reads, holding one entry per CDR3 protein. The sample has roughly 580,000 distinct CDR3 sequences; roughly 50% are singletons. The sequenced sample consisted of peripheral blood or thyroid tissue (not recorded which). The source is a woman aged 18-29 years with Graves' hyperthyroidism. Each CDR3 is given with its conserved first and last residue. D genes are given only for firm matches. Rows give clone size only sometimes, using once, few, many, or a class for an expanded clone.

d_call j_call v_call clone_size cdr3_nt cdr3_aa
. TRBJ1-5 TRBV9 . TGTGCCAGCAGCGTCCCGCAGGGCAGAAATCAGCCCCAGCATTTT CASSVPQGRNQPQHF
. TRBJ1-6 TRBV2 few TGTGCCAGCAAGAAGGGGAGTAGTTCACCCCTCCACTTT CASKKGSSSPLHF
. TRBJ2-2 TRBV10-3 . TGTGCCAGCAGTTACTCTGGGTCCTCCGGAAAGACCGGGGAGCTGTTTTTT CASSYSGSSGKTGELFF
. TRBJ2-5 TRBV24-1 . TGTGCCACCAGTGACAGGGCTCGGGAGACCCAGTACTTC CATSDRARETQYF
TRBD1 TRBJ2-7 TRBV7-2 once TGTGCCAGCAGCTCCCGACAGGGGCCCTACGAGCAGTACTTC CASSSRQGPYEQYF
. TRBJ1-2 TRBV7-3 . TGCGCCAGCAGCCCGAGGACAGCCTACCAATATGGCTACACCTTC CASSPRTAYQYGYTF
. TRBJ1-2 TRBV6-5 . TGTGCCAGCAAGCTGAACGAAGATGGCTACACCTTC CASKLNEDGYTF
. TRBJ2-7 TRBV10-3 . TGTGCCAGCAGTGAAGGGGGTGCCGGCTACGAGCAGTACTTC CASSEGGAGYEQYF
. TRBJ2-5 TRBV29-1 . TGCAGCGTTTCCCCCCAGGGGGAGACCCAGTACTTC CSVSPQGETQYF
TRBD1 TRBJ1-4 TRBV19 . TGTGCCAGTAGTAATGAACGCTGGACAGGGTCGGAAAAACTGTTTTTT CASSNERWTGSEKLFF
. TRBJ2-5 TRBV7-3 . TGTGCCAGCAGCTTAGCGGCCCCGGGGGAGACCCAGTACTTC CASSLAAPGETQYF
. TRBJ1-5 TRBV9 . TGTGCCAGCAGCGTAGCTCTTGGGGCGCCCCAGCATTTT CASSVALGAPQHF
. TRBJ1-6 TRBV2 . TGTGCCAGCAGTGTGGAGGACCCGGCCTATAATTCACCCCTCCACTTT CASSVEDPAYNSPLHF
. TRBJ1-1 TRBV29-1 many TGCAGCGTTGTCGCGGTGAACACTGAAGCTGTCTTT CSVVAVNTEAVF
TRBD2 TRBJ2-7 TRBV29-1 many TGCAGCGTTGAAGTCCCGGGGGGGGACTACGAGCAGTACTTC CSVEVPGGDYEQYF
. TRBJ1-5 TRBV7-2 few TGTGCCAGCAGCCGCTCGATTGGTCAGCCCCAGCATTTT CASSRSIGQPQHF
TRBD2 TRBJ2-7 TRBV5-1 few TGCGCCAGCAGCTTGGGGACTAGCGGAGGGACCTACGAGCAGTACTTC CASSLGTSGGTYEQYF
TRBD2 TRBJ2-5 TRBV7-9 . TGCGCCAGCAGCCAACATGGACTAGCTGACGAGACCCAGTACTTC CASSQHGLADETQYF
. TRBJ1-2 TRBV2 few TGTGCCAGCAGTGATAGCGAAGGTGGCTATGGCTACACCTTC CASSDSEGGYGYTF
. TRBJ1-4 TRBV2 . TGTGCCAGCAGTGCCCATAGGGGTGATGAAAAACTGTTTTTT CASSAHRGDEKLFF
. TRBJ1-3 TRBV15 . TGTGCCACCAGCAGAGACCGGGAGGGGCCGGGGGAGACCATATATTTT CATSRDREGPGETIYF
. TRBJ2-7 TRBV6-1 few TGTGCCAGCGTCAGGGGAGAGCAGTACTTC CASVRGEQYF
. TRBJ1-1 TRBV12-3/TRBV12-4 . TGTGCCAGCAGTTCGAACAGGAGAAACACTGAAGCTTTCTTT CASSSNRRNTEAFF
TRBD1 TRBJ1-2 TRBV19 . TGTGCCAGTAGTATTACCGGGACAGCCTATGGCTACACCTTC CASSITGTAYGYTF
. TRBJ2-7 TRBV5-1 . TGCGCCAGCAGCTTGGAGGGATCGACGTTCGAGCAGTACTTC CASSLEGSTFEQYF
. TRBJ1-1 TRBV12-3/TRBV12-4 few TGTGCCAGCACCTCATATGGGGTCACTGAAGCTTTCTTT CASTSYGVTEAFF
. TRBJ2-2 TRBV12-3/TRBV12-4 . TGTGCCAGCAGTGCCACGGACCGGGAGCTGTTTTTT CASSATDRELFF
. TRBJ1-4 TRBV29-1 . TGCAGCGTTGGGGTGATTGGGAGACAGGTCAATGAAAAACTGTTTTTT CSVGVIGRQVNEKLFF
. TRBJ2-7 TRBV20-1 many TGCAGTGCTAGTGCGCACTACGAGCAGTACTTC CSASAHYEQYF
. TRBJ1-1 TRBV9 many TGTGCCAGCAGCGTAGGCACAGGGCGGAACACTGAAGCTTTCTTT CASSVGTGRNTEAFF
. TRBJ1-5 TRBV7-2 few TGTGCCAGCAGCTTAGGCCGAGTCAATCAGCCCCAGCATTTT CASSLGRVNQPQHF
TRBD1 TRBJ1-6 TRBV15 once TGTGCCACCAGCAGGGTTGAGCGACAGGGGGCCGCTTCACCCCTCCACTTT CATSRVERQGAASPLHF
TRBD1 TRBJ2-7 TRBV12-3/TRBV12-4 few TGTGCCAGCAGTAAGGGACAGGGAGTGGACGAGCAGTACTTC CASSKGQGVDEQYF
TRBD1 TRBJ1-5 TRBV25-1 . TGTGCCAGCAGTGACAGGGACAGGGATCAGCCCCAGCATTTT CASSDRDRDQPQHF
. TRBJ1-2 TRBV14 . TGTGCCAGCAGCCAAGCGACAGTTCCCTATGGCTACACCTTC CASSQATVPYGYTF
TRBD1 TRBJ2-2 TRBV7-9 few TGTGCCAGCGAGTCCGGGACAGGAGACACCGGGGAGCTGTTTTTT CASESGTGDTGELFF
TRBD1 TRBJ1-4 TRBV5-1 few TGCGCCAGCAGCGTGACAGGGGGCGATGAAAAACTGTTTTTT CASSVTGGDEKLFF